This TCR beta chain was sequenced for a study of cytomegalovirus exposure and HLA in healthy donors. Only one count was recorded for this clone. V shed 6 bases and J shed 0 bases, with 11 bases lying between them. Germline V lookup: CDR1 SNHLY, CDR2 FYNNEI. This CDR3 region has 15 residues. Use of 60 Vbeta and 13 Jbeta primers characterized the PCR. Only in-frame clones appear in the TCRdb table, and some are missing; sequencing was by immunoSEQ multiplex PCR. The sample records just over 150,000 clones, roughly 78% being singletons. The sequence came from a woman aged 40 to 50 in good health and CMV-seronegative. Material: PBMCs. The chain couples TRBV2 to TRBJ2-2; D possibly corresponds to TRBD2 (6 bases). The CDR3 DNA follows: TGTGCCAGCAGGGGGTGGGACTCGAACACCGGGGAGCTGTTTTTT. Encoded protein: CASRGWDSNTGELFF. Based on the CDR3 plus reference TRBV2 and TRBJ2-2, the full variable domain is EPEVTQTPSHQVTQMGQEVILRCVPISNHLYFYWYRQILGQKVEFLVSFYNNEISEKSEIFDDQFSVERPDGSNFTLKIRSTKLEDSAMYFCASRGWDSNTGELFFGEGSRLTVL.